These 25 T cell receptor beta chains came from one sample sequenced in a study of blood T cell repertoires in COVID-19. TCRdb keeps only in-frame clones here, not all; method: immunoSEQ multiplex PCR. Of about 300,000 clones listed, over 80% are singletons. Sequenced: peripheral blood. The receptors derive from a woman between 45 and 65 years old with COVID-19, enrolled during active disease.

The rearrangement joins TRBV11-3 to TRBJ2-3; 8 bases fit TRBD2. CDR3 length: 16 amino acids. The J segment lost 2 bases and the V segment lost 5 bases, leaving 9 bases of the junction unmatched. CDR1 and CDR2 (germline): SGHNT, YENEEA. CDR3 in amino acids: CASSSSGALDTDTQYF. As DNA, the CDR3 is TGTGCCAGCAGCAGTAGCGGGGCTCTGGACACAGATACGCAGTATTTT.

This chain links TRBV9 with TRBJ2-1; TRBD2 agrees at 14 bases. Per germline, CDR1 SGDLS and CDR2 YYNGEE. After removal of 0 bases from V and 7 bases from J, the junction contained 3 bases not matched to a gene. This CDR3 spans 16 amino acids. CDR3 DNA: TGTGCCAGCAGCGTAGATGGGACTAGCGGGAGTAATGAGCAGTTCTTC. Translating it yields CASSVDGTSGSNEQFF.

V usage is TRBV7-9 and J usage is TRBJ2-7, with TRBD2 matching 8 bases. The CDR3 has 15 residues. The J segment lost 3 bases and the V segment lost 2 bases, leaving 6 bases of the junction unmatched. The germline gives CDR1 SEHNR, CDR2 FQNEAQ (reference sequence). This CDR3 reads CASSLQPGRVYEQYF. Written as DNA, the CDR3 is TGTGCCAGCAGCTTACAACCCGGGAGGGTCTACGAGCAGTACTTC.

The V call is TRBV24-1, the J call TRBJ2-1, with TRBD2 matching 14 bases. Per germline, CDR1 KGHDR and CDR2 SFDVKD. The CDR3 consists of 17 residues. With V trimmed by 10 bases and J by 7 bases, 14 bases remained unmatched. The CDR3, as DNA: TGTGCCACGTCGGGACTAGCGGGAGAGGGGGTTATAAATGAGCAGTTCTTC. Translating it yields CATSGLAGEGVINEQFF.

This chain uses TRBV28 with TRBJ1-1; TRBD1 matches at 9 bases. V dropped 8 bases and J dropped 6; count of bases not matched to a gene: 7. The CDR3 extends over 13 amino acids. CDR1 is MDHEN and CDR2 is SYDVKM in the germline V gene. This CDR3 reads CASGDRVGAEAFF. DNA of the CDR3: TGTGCCAGCGGGGACAGGGTCGGCGCTGAAGCTTTCTTT.

V is TRBV11-2 and J is TRBJ1-3, with a tentative D call TRBD1 (6 bases). This CDR3 contains 19 residues. Germline V lookup: CDR1 SGHAT, CDR2 FQNNGV. Trimming cost V 0 bases and J 0 bases, with 18 bases left between them. The CDR3 bases are TGTGCCAGCAGCTTAGATGAGAGTTGGGGACAAAGCTCTGGAAACACCATATATTTT. It yields the protein CASSLDESWGQSSGNTIYF.

The genes are TRBV19 and TRBJ2-1, with TRBD2 matching over 7 bases. In germline, CDR1 is LNHDA, CDR2 SQIVND (reference sequence). The CDR3 is 15 residues long. V shed 2 bases, J shed 7 bases, and the junction held 8 bases outside the gene matches. The CDR3 loop is CASSISGRAQNEQFF. In nucleotides, the CDR3 is TGTGCCAGTAGTATAAGTGGGAGGGCCCAGAATGAGCAGTTCTTC.

V is TRBV27 and J is TRBJ2-5; 9 nucleotides agree with TRBD1. The CDR3 is 18 residues long. The germline V gene has CDR1 MNHEY and CDR2 SMNVEV (reference sequence). Germline trimming cut 2 bases from V and 1 base from J; bases unmatched to any gene: 11. The DNA of the CDR3 is TGTGCCAGCAGTTTAGAGGGGACAGGGTGGCTTGGCCAAGAGACCCAGTACTTC. This gives the protein CASSLEGTGWLGQETQYF.

The V and J genes are TRBV6-5 and TRBJ1-4; perhaps TRBD1 as D (6 bases). Deletions cut 8 bases from V and 0 bases from J, with 13 bases between. Germline V CDR1 and CDR2: MNHEY, SVGAGI. The CDR3 covers 15 residues. As DNA, the CDR3 is TGTGCCAGCGGACCTACAGGGTCAACTAATGAAAAACTGTTTTTT. Protein sequence: CASGPTGSTNEKLFF.

The chain carries TRBV6-2 or TRBV6-3 and TRBJ1-2; 9 bases match TRBD1. From germline, CDR1 is MNHEY and CDR2 SVGEGT. This CDR3 is 15 amino acids long. V lost 0 bases to trimming and J lost 7 bases; unmatched junction nucleotides: 6. The CDR3 DNA is TGTGCCAGCAGTTACTCGTCGACAGGGGGTGGTGGCTACACCTTC. As protein: CASSYSSTGGGGYTF.

A remark on this clone: The identical CDR3 is also encoded by other nucleotide sequences in the sample. V gene TRBV2 combines with J gene TRBJ1-6; D ambiguous. The CDR3 consists of 15 residues. With 4 bases removed from V and 0 bases from J, the gap between germline ends came to 7 bases. Germline CDR1 reads SNHLY; CDR2 reads FYNNEI. CDR3 sequence reads: CASSGGSSYNSPLHF. In DNA, the CDR3 is TGTGCCAGCAGTGGAGGCAGCTCCTATAATTCACCCCTCCACTTT. Using reference TRBV2 and TRBJ1-6 for the parts outside the CDR3, the full variable domain is EPEVTQTPSHQVTQMGQEVILRCVPISNHLYFYWYRQILGQKVEFLVSFYNNEISEKSEIFDDQFSVERPDGSNFTLKIRSTKLEDSAMYFCASSGGSSYNSPLHFGNGTRLTVT.

This chain joins TRBV14 and TRBJ2-3; 7 nucleotides match TRBD1. The junction had 8 bases not matched to a gene; V was cut back by 1 base and J by 10 bases. The CDR3 consists of 14 residues. CDR1 is SGHDN, CDR2 FVKESK, per germline. The CDR3 sequence: CASSQGPRQGSQYF. Written as DNA, the CDR3 is TGTGCCAGCAGCCAAGGTCCTAGACAGGGTTCGCAGTATTTT.

The chain carries TRBV6-4 and TRBJ2-1; TRBD2 might be the D (5 bases). In germline, CDR1 is MRHNA, CDR2 SNTAGT. CDR3 length: 13 residues. Trimming stripped 4 bases from V and 8 bases from J, with 12 bases between. For the CDR3, the DNA is TGTGCCAGCAGTGTCGAGGGCGCCCATGAGCAGTTCTTC. As protein: CASSVEGAHEQFF.

A single count supports this clone. The genes are TRBV6-2 or TRBV6-3 and TRBJ2-7; 8 bases agree with TRBD1. V lost 2 bases, J lost 3 bases, and 0 bases stayed unmatched. From germline, CDR1 is MNHEY and CDR2 SVGEGT. The CDR3 extends over 13 amino acids. CDR3: CASSYGTGYEQYF. The CDR3 DNA reads as TGTGCCAGCAGTTACGGGACAGGCTACGAGCAGTACTTC.

V is TRBV18 and J is TRBJ1-5; 9 bases match TRBD1. The germline gives CDR1 KGHSH, CDR2 LQKENI. This CDR3 has 16 amino acids. Germline trimming cut 5 bases from V and 2 bases from J; bases unmatched to any gene: 7. The chain's CDR3 is CASSSGQGDRNQPQHF. CDR3 in DNA: TGTGCCAGCTCATCGGGACAGGGTGATCGCAATCAGCCCCAGCATTTT.

The rearrangement joins TRBV28 to TRBJ1-4; 8 bases are shared with TRBD1. The CDR3 has 16 amino acids. Germline V gene data show CDR1 as MDHEN and CDR2 as SYDVKM. After removal of 2 bases from V and 7 bases from J, the junction contained 9 bases not matched to a gene. CDR3 nucleotide sequence: TGTGCCAGCAGTTTAGACCAGGGGGCAAGGGGTGAAAAACTGTTTTTT. This gives the protein CASSLDQGARGEKLFF.

The chain carries TRBV7-9 and TRBJ2-2, with 10 nucleotides matching TRBD2. CDR1 and CDR2 from the germline V gene are SEHNR and FQNEAQ (reference sequence). The V and J ends lost 4 bases and 0 bases, in that order; junction bases with no gene match: 5. This CDR3 has 17 residues. The CDR3 nucleotides are TGTGCCAGCAGCTCGACTAGCGGGCCTACGAACACCGGGGAGCTGTTTTTT. Amino acid sequence: CASSSTSGPTNTGELFF.

V and J are TRBV29-1 and TRBJ2-7; maybe TRBD2 (5 bases). This CDR3 is 12 amino acids long. V lost 4 bases and J lost 4, with 11 bases in between. Germline V gene sequence: CDR1 SQVTM, CDR2 ANQGSEA. As DNA, the CDR3 is TGCAGCGTTGGTGCGGGTGGATACGAGCAGTACTTC. Translated, it gives CSVGAGGYEQYF.

This clone was seen only once. The V call is TRBV5-5, the J call TRBJ1-4, with TRBD1 matching over 7 bases. The V segment lost 4 bases and the J segment 5 bases; nucleotides outside the gene matches: 8. The germline CDR1 and CDR2 sequences are SGHKS and YYEKEE (reference sequence). The CDR3 runs 15 residues. The CDR3 bases are TGTGCCAGCAGCCATGGGGACAGAAAGAATGAAAAACTGTTTTTT. This encodes CASSHGDRKNEKLFF.

The V call is TRBV4-1, the J call TRBJ1-4; 9 bases align to TRBD1. CDR1 is MGHRA and CDR2 is YSYEKL in the germline V gene. V lost 0 bases to trimming and J lost 7 bases; unmatched junction nucleotides: 6. CDR3 length equals 16 residues. The CDR3: CASSQEGTGRGEKLFF. For the CDR3, the DNA is TGCGCCAGCAGCCAAGAAGGGACAGGGAGGGGTGAAAAACTGTTTTTT.

This rearrangement joins TRBV7-2 to TRBJ2-5; 11 bases agree with TRBD2. In germline, CDR1 is SGHTA, CDR2 FQGNSA. CDR3 length equals 17 residues. V lost 1 base, J lost 0 bases, and 4 bases stayed unmatched. CDR3 region: CASSLGTSGLYQETQYF. The DNA for the CDR3 is TGTGCCAGCAGCTTAGGGACTAGCGGGTTGTACCAAGAGACCCAGTACTTC.

The rearrangement joins TRBV7-9 to TRBJ2-1, with 11 bases aligning to TRBD1. The length of the CDR3 is 15 residues. From germline, CDR1 is SEHNR and CDR2 FQNEAQ (reference sequence). Losses at the gene ends were 5 bases for V and 6 bases for J; bases not matched to a gene: 6. CDR3 DNA: TGTGCCAGCAGCCCCGCGGGACAGGGGGTCAATGAGCAGTTCTTC. The encoded protein is CASSPAGQGVNEQFF.

The rearrangement joins TRBV6-5 to TRBJ1-5, with 8 bases fitting TRBD1. Losses at the gene ends were 8 bases for V and 6 bases for J; bases not matched to a gene: 12. CDR1 MNHEY and CDR2 SVGAGI come from the germline V gene. This CDR3 spans 15 amino acids. CDR3 nucleotide sequence: TGTGCCAGCGGTATTGACAGGGGCGGTGGTCAGCCCCAGCATTTT. Protein product: CASGIDRGGGQPQHF.

This clone has just one count. The chain joins TRBV12-5 to TRBJ2-1; D gene unclear. The CDR3 has 11 residues. Trimming took off 5 bases at V and 10 bases at J, with 9 bases between the two ends. Germline CDR1 LGHNT, CDR2 FRNRAP. CDR3 sequence reads: CASGRVAEQFF. CDR3 bases: TGTGCTAGTGGTAGAGTCGCGGAGCAGTTCTTC.

The gene calls are TRBV5-1 and TRBJ2-5; the D gene is possibly TRBD1 (5 bases). The germline V gene has CDR1 SGHRS and CDR2 YFSETQ. The length of the CDR3 is 14 residues. The V end was cut by 4 bases, the J end by 2 bases, with 12 bases between. CDR3 protein: CASSLWAGQETQYF. The CDR3 region has the DNA TGCGCCAGCAGCCTTTGGGCAGGGCAAGAGACCCAGTACTTC.